The rows below give T cell receptor beta chains drawn from one sample of a study of PD-1 blockade in classical Hodgkin lymphoma. The repertoire was sequenced with immunoSEQ multiplex PCR; TCRdb's copy has only in-frame clones and lacks some. Of approximately 41,000 clones listed, 86% were seen once; the top ten hold around 5%. The source material was peripheral blood mononuclear cells (PBMCs), sampled before the second cycle of nivolumab. These receptors were obtained from a human donor with classical Hodgkin lymphoma. Both conserved end residues are part of each CDR3. A D gene is named only where the DNA matches it firmly. Size is stated for part of the rows, as once, few or many counts, or as a class when the clone is expanded.

TRBJ1-2 TRBV10-2 15 . . TGCGCCAGCAGTGAGTCCGCAGAGCCGATATATGGCTACACCTTC CASSESAEPIYGYTF
TRBJ2-3 TRBV4-1 18 . . TGCGCCAGCAGCCAAGATATACAGGTCATTTCTAGCACAGATACGCAGTATTTT CASSQDIQVISSTDTQYF
TRBJ2-5 TRBV10-3 11 . . TGTGCCATCAGTGGTGGAGAGACCCAGTACTTC CAISGGETQYF
TRBJ2-1 TRBV27 16 TRBD2 . TGTGCCAGCAGTACACATACTAGCGGGAGGGCCTTTGAGCAGTTCTTC CASSTHTSGRAFEQFF
TRBJ1-2 TRBV6-5 16 . few TGTGCCAGCAGTTTCAACTCGTACGGGATTAACTATGGCTACACCTTC CASSFNSYGINYGYTF
TRBJ2-2 TRBV10-2 18 TRBD2 . TGCGCCAGCAGTGATGGACTAGCGCCATCGAGGAACACCGGGGAGCTGTTTTTT CASSDGLAPSRNTGELFF
TRBJ2-5 TRBV9 15 . . TGTGCCAGCAGCGTAGAAGGGGCGGGTCAAGAGACCCAGTACTTC CASSVEGAGQETQYF
TRBJ2-7 TRBV11-2 20 TRBD1 . TGTGCCAGCAGCTTAGATCTATTGCCCCCCGGGGGACAGGGGGACTACGAGCAGTACTTC CASSLDLLPPGGQGDYEQYF
TRBJ2-1 TRBV6-5 15 TRBD2 . TGTGCCAGCAGCAAAGGGCTGACTAGCTTTAATGAGCAGTTCTTC CASSKGLTSFNEQFF
TRBJ2-3 TRBV6-1 13 . . TGTGCCAGCAGCGGGGCTAGCACAGATACGCAGTATTTT CASSGASTDTQYF
TRBJ2-5 TRBV9 16 . . TGTGCCAGCAGCGATTCTTTCGGGACCAAAGAAGAGACCCAGTACTTC CASSDSFGTKEETQYF
TRBJ1-5 TRBV27 12 . . TGTGCCAGCAGTTTACTGGGACAGCCCCAGCATTTT CASSLLGQPQHF
TRBJ2-2 TRBV18 14 . . TGTGCCAGCTCACCCAGTGGGAACACCGGGGAGCTGTTTTTT CASSPSGNTGELFF
TRBJ2-7 TRBV7-9 14 . . TGTGCCAGCAGCCCGGAGACAGCGGCCTACGAGCAGTACTTC CASSPETAAYEQYF
TRBJ2-2 TRBV7-3 12 . . TGTGCCAGCAGTCTAGCCTCCGGGGAGCTGTTTTTT CASSLASGELFF
TRBJ2-2 TRBV2 15 TRBD1 . TGTGCCAGCAGTGAGCCGACAGGGGTGGCCGGGGAGCTGTTTTTT CASSEPTGVAGELFF
TRBJ1-2 TRBV5-1 13 . . TGCGCCAGCAGCTTGGACGGGAACTATGGCTACACCTTC CASSLDGNYGYTF
TRBJ2-2 TRBV28 18 . . TGTGCCAGCAGTTTATGGGGGGTGGCTACGGTGAACACCGGGGAGCTGTTTTTT CASSLWGVATVNTGELFF
TRBJ2-7 TRBV6-4 21 . . TGTGCCAGCAGTGACCCGACCCGGAGCCGTGGGTTTGGTGCAATGGATTACGAGCAGTACTTC CASSDPTRSRGFGAMDYEQYF
TRBJ1-5 TRBV4-3 16 . . TGCGCCAGCAGCCAAGGTGTGGCAAGGGGCAATCAGCCCCAGCATTTT CASSQGVARGNQPQHF
TRBJ1-3 TRBV28 14 . . TGTGCCAGCAGTTTTCATGTATCTGGAAACACCATATATTTT CASSFHVSGNTIYF
TRBJ2-5 TRBV5-4 15 . . TGTGCCAGCAGCTTGTCAAAGCAGGGGCAAGAGACCCAGTACTTC CASSLSKQGQETQYF
TRBJ2-2 TRBV7-3 13 . . TGTGCCAGCAGCTACGAGAACACCGGGGAGCTGTTTTTT CASSYENTGELFF
TRBJ1-5 TRBV6-5 15 . . TGTGCCAGCAGGGAGGGAGGTATGAGCAATCAGCCCCAGCATTTT CASREGGMSNQPQHF
TRBJ2-1 TRBV19 11 TRBD2 . TGTGCCAGTAGTACGGGCGGGGGAGAGTTCTTC CASSTGGGEFF
TRBJ1-3 TRBV6-5 12 . . TGTGCCAGCAGGGGCTCTGGAAACACCATATATTTT CASRGSGNTIYF
TRBJ2-5 TRBV5-6 13 TRBD1 . TGTGCCAGCAGCGCGGACAGGAGGGAGACCCAGTACTTC CASSADRRETQYF
TRBJ2-5 TRBV18 14 TRBD1 . TGTGCCAGCTCACTCGGACAGGGGGCGGGGACCCAGTACTTC CASSLGQGAGTQYF
TRBJ2-3 TRBV5-5 16 TRBD2 . TGTGCCAGCAGCCGACTAGCGGGAGAGAGCACAGATACGCAGTATTTT CASSRLAGESTDTQYF
TRBJ2-1 TRBV2 14 TRBD1 once TGTGCCACCCAGCTGGGACAGGGGATTTGGGAGCAGTTCTTC CATQLGQGIWEQFF
TRBJ2-3 TRBV6-1 15 . . TGTGCCAGCAGTGAAGCTGGACCTCGTCTGGGTACGCAGTATTTT CASSEAGPRLGTQYF
TRBJ1-5 TRBV6-1 14 . . TGTGCCAGCAGTGCAACAGGGAACAATCAGCCCCAGCATTTT CASSATGNNQPQHF
TRBJ2-7 TRBV10-3 15 . . TGTGCCATCAGTGAGCTTGCGGGACACCCCTACGAGCAGTACTTC CAISELAGHPYEQYF
TRBJ1-2 TRBV2 11 . few TGTGCCAGCAGGGTGGACTATGGCTACACCTTC CASRVDYGYTF
TRBJ1-4 TRBV5-4 14 . . TGTGCCAGCAGCTTGGGTCACGCTAATGAAAAACTGTTTTTT CASSLGHANEKLFF
TRBJ2-1 TRBV2 14 TRBD2 . TGTGCCAGCACCCGACTAGCGGGGCCTAATGAGCAGTTCTTC CASTRLAGPNEQFF
TRBJ1-2 TRBV20-1 10 TRBD1 . TGCAGTGCTCCTACAGGGGGGTACACCTTC CSAPTGGYTF
TRBJ2-7 TRBV14 13 . . TGTGCCAGCAGCCCCGTCCCAATTATGGAGCAGTACTTC CASSPVPIMEQYF
TRBJ2-1 TRBV7-9 13 . . TGTGCCAGCATGGGGGGCAACGGCAATGAGCAGTTCTTC CASMGGNGNEQFF
TRBJ1-1 TRBV6-6 13 . few TGTGCCAGCACCACCGGCCCGGCGGCTGAAGCTTTCTTT CASTTGPAAEAFF
TRBJ1-5 TRBV2 15 TRBD1 . TGTGCCAGCAGTGCTGGGACAGGGATTAATCAGCCCCAGCATTTT CASSAGTGINQPQHF
TRBJ1-4 TRBV5-8 15 . . TGTGCCAGCAGCCAGGGACGGGCAACTAATGAAAAACTGTTTTTT CASSQGRATNEKLFF
TRBJ2-1 TRBV9 19 TRBD2 . TGTGCCAGCAGCCCTGGGACTAGCGGGATCATAAGCTCCTACAATGAGCAGTTCTTC CASSPGTSGIISSYNEQFF
TRBJ2-7 TRBV6-1 15 TRBD1 . TGTGCCAGCAGTTCTCTAGGCCTGAGGGGGCTCGAGCAGTACTTC CASSSLGLRGLEQYF
TRBJ1-2 TRBV15 16 . . TGTGCCACCAGCAGAGATCGGGCAGCTCTTAACTATGGCTACACCTTC CATSRDRAALNYGYTF
TRBJ2-2 TRBV19 14 . . TGTGCCAGTAGGTCGGACAGCCGGACCGGGGAGCTGTTTTTT CASRSDSRTGELFF
TRBJ2-7 TRBV27 14 . . TGTGCCAGCAGTTTATCAGGCGAGCTACGCGAGCAGTACTTC CASSLSGELREQYF
TRBJ2-5 TRBV7-7 16 TRBD2 . TGTGCCAGCAGCTTAGCTCGAGCGGGAGGCCTAGAGACCCAGTACTTC CASSLARAGGLETQYF
TRBJ2-2 TRBV9 16 . . TGTGCCAGCAGCGTAGGATTTGGGACCGCGGGCGGGGAGCTGTTTTTT CASSVGFGTAGGELFF
TRBJ2-7 TRBV7-2 14 . . TGTGCCAGCAGCCTACAGGGGACTTCCTACGAGCAGTACTTC CASSLQGTSYEQYF
TRBJ1-2 TRBV28 13 . once TGTGCCAGCAAGAACAGTATTCTTAATGGCTACACCTTC CASKNSILNGYTF
TRBJ1-1 TRBV4-2 15 TRBD1 few TGTGCCAGCAGCCAAGCTCGGACAGGGGGCACTGAAGCTTTCTTT CASSQARTGGTEAFF
TRBJ2-3 TRBV19 16 TRBD1 . TGTGCCAGTAGTATGGGGACAGGGGAGGGGACAGATACGCAGTATTTT CASSMGTGEGTDTQYF
TRBJ2-7 TRBV19 15 . once TGTGCCAGTAGTAACGTGCGGGCCCTGAACTACGAGCAGTACTTC CASSNVRALNYEQYF
TRBJ2-7 TRBV7-8 18 TRBD2 . TGTGCCAGCAGCTTAGTACCCAGCGGGGAGGTTAACTCCTACGAGCAGTACTTC CASSLVPSGEVNSYEQYF
TRBJ2-2 TRBV10-3 14 . . TGTGCCATCAGGGCCGCGGGGAACACCGGGGAGCTGTTTTTT CAIRAAGNTGELFF
TRBJ1-3 TRBV4-1 14 . . TGCGCCAGCAGCCAAGATCAGAGCGGAAACACCATATATTTT CASSQDQSGNTIYF